This note documents a single T cell receptor (beta chain) sequence. After removal of 2 bases from V and 1 base from J, the junction contained 2 bases not matched to a gene. In germline, CDR1 is SGHRS, CDR2 YFSETQ. This CDR3 contains 14 residues. This entry comes from a study of PD-L1 blockade in urothelial cancer. Study at large: Patients commenced intravenous atezolizumab, 1,200 mg every 3 weeks, around 2014.

The table came from immunoSEQ multiplex PCR; TCRdb's copy has only in-frame clones and leaves some out. The sample has about 80,000 clones; roughly 87% are singletons. The J gene is TRBJ1-1, the V gene TRBV5-1, with 7 bases fitting TRBD1. This TCR was recovered from a woman between 70 and 85 years old with urothelial cancer. The specimen comprised PBMCs, sampled around atezolizumab (anti-PD-L1) treatment. This chain's CDR3 is CASSLDRANTEAFF. CDR3 bases: TGCGCCAGCAGCTTAGACAGGGCGAACACTGAAGCTTTCTTT.